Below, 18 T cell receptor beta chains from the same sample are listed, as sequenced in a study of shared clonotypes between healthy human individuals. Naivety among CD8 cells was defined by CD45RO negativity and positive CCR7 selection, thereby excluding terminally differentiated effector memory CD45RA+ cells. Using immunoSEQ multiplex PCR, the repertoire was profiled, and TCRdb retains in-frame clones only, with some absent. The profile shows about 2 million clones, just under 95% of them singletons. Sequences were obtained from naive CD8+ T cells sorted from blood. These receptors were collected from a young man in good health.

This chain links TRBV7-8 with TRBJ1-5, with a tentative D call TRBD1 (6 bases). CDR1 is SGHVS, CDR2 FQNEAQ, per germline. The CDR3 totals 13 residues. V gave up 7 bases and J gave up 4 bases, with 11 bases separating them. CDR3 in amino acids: CASKGEGNQPQHF. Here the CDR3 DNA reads TGTGCCAGCAAGGGGGAGGGGAATCAGCCCCAGCATTTT.

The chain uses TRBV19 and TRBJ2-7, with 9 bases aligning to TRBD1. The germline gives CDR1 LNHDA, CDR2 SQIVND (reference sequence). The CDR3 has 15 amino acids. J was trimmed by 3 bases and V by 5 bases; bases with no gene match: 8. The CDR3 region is CASSPTDRGVYEQYF. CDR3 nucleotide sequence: TGTGCCAGTAGTCCCACGGACAGGGGAGTCTACGAGCAGTACTTC.

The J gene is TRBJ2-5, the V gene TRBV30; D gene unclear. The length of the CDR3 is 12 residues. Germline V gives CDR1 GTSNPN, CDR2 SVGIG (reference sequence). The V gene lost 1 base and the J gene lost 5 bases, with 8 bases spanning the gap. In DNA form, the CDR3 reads TGTGCCTGGAGTGGGTATGGTGAGACCCAGTACTTC. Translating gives CAWSGYGETQYF.

The CDR3: CASSLMQGITEAFF. Written as DNA, the CDR3 is TGCGCCAGCAGCTTAATGCAGGGTATCACTGAAGCTTTCTTT. The gene calls are TRBV5-1 and TRBJ1-1, with D perhaps TRBD1 (5 bases). Germline CDR1 is SGHRS and CDR2 is YFSETQ. The CDR3 spans 14 residues. Between the trimmed V and J ends, which lost 2 bases and 4 bases, there was a span of 12 bases.

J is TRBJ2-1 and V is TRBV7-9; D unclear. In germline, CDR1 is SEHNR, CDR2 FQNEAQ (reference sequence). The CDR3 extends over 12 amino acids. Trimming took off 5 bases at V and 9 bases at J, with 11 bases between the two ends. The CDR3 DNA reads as TGTGCCAGCAGCCACGATGACCCTGAGCAGTTCTTC. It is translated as CASSHDDPEQFF. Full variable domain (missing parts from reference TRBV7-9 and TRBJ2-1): DTGVSQNPRHKITKRGQNVTFRCDPISEHNRLYWYRQTLGQGPEFLTYFQNEAQLEKSRLLSDRFSAERPKGSFSTLEIQRTEQGDSAMYLCASSHDDPEQFFGPGTRLTVL.

CDR3 nucleotides: TGTGCCACAGGTTTGGGAGGCGTTAGGACTACCGGGGAGCTGTTTTTT. Its protein is CATGLGGVRTTGELFF. The chain joins TRBV27 to TRBJ2-2, with D perhaps matching TRBD2 (6 bases). The V end was cut by 10 bases, the J end by 5 bases, with 23 bases between. This CDR3 region has 16 residues. The germline V gene has CDR1 MNHEY and CDR2 SMNVEV (reference sequence).

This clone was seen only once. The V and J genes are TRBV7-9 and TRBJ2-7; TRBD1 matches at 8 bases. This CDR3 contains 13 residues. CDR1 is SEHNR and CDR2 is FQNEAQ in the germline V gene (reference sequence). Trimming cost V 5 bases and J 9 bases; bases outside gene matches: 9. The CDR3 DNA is TGTGCCAGCAGCCTCGGGGCAGGGGGCGGGCAGTACTTC. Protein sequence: CASSLGAGGGQYF.

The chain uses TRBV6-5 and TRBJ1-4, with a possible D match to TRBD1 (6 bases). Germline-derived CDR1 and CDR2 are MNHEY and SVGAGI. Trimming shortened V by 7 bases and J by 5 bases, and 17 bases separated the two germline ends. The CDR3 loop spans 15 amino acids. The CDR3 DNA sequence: TGTGCCAGCACCGTTTCGTGGGGGCCGAATGAAAAACTGTTTTTT. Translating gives CASTVSWGPNEKLFF.

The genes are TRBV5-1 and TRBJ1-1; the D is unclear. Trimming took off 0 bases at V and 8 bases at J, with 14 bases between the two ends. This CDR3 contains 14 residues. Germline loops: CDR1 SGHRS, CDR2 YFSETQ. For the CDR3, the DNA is TGCGCCAGCAGCTTGGGTGCTCAACCGGGGGAAGCTTTCTTT. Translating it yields CASSLGAQPGEAFF.

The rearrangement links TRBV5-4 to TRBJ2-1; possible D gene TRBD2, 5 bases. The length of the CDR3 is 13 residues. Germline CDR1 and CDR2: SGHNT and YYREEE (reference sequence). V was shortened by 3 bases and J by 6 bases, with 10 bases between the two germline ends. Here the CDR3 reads CASSSGEGNEQFF. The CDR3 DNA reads TGTGCCAGCAGCTCGGGTGAGGGCAATGAGCAGTTCTTC.

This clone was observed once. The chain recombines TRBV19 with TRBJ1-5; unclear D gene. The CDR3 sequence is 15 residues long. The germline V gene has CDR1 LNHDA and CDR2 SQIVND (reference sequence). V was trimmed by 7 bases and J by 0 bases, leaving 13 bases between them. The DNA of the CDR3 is TGTGCCAGTACCCCCCTTATGGCTAGCAATCAGCCCCAGCATTTT. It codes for CASTPLMASNQPQHF.

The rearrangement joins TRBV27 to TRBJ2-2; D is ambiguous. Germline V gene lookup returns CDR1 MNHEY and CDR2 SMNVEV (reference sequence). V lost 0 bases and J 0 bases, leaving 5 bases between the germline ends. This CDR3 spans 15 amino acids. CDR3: CASSLSFPNTGELFF. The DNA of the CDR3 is TGTGCCAGCAGTTTATCGTTTCCGAACACCGGGGAGCTGTTTTTT.

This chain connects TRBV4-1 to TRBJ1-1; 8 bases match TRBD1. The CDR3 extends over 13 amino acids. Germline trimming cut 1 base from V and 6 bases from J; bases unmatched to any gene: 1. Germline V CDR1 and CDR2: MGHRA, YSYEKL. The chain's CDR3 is CASSQAGGPEAFF. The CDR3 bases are TGCGCCAGCAGCCAAGCAGGGGGCCCTGAAGCTTTCTTT.

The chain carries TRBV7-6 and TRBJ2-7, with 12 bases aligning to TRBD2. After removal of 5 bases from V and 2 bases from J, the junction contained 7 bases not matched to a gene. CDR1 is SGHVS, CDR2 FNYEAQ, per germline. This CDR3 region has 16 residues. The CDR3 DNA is TGTGCCAGCAGCCCTAGCGGGGGGGCCTTCCCCTACGAGCAGTACTTC. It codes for CASSPSGGAFPYEQYF.

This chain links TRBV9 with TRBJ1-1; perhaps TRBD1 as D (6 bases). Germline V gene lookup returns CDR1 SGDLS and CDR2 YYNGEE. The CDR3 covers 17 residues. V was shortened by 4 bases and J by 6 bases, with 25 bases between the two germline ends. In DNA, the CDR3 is TGTGCCAGCAGCCCCGCCGGGGGGGCGTATATCGGGGCTGAAGCTTTCTTT. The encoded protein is CASSPAGGAYIGAEAFF.

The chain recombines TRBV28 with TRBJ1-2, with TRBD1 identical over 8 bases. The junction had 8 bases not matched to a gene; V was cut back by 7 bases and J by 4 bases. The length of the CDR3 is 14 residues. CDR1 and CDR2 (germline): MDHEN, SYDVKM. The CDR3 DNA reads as TGTGCCAGCACTCAGGACAGGGAGGGCTATGGCTACACCTTC. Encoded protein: CASTQDREGYGYTF.

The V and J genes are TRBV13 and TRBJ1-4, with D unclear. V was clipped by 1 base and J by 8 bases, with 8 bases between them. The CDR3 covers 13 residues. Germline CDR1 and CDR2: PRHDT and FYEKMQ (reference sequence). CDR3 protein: CASSLEGYEKLFF. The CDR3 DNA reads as TGTGCCAGCAGCTTAGAAGGGTACGAAAAACTGTTTTTT.

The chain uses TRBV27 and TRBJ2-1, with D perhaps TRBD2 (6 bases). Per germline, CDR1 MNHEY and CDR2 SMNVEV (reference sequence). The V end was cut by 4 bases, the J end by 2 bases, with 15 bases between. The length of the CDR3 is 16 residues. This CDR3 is CASSSPNREPYNEQFF. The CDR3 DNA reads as TGTGCCAGCAGTTCCCCTAATCGGGAGCCCTACAATGAGCAGTTCTTC.